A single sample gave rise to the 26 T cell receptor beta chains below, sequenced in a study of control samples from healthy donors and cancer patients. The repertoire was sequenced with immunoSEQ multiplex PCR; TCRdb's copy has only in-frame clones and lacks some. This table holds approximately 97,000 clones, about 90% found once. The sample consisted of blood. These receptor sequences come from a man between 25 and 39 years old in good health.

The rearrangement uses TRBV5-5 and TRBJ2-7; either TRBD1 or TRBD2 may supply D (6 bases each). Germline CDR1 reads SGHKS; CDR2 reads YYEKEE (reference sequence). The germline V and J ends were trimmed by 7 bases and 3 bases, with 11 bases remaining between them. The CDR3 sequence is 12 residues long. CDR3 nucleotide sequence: TGTGCCAGCGAGGGGGGACACTACGAGCAGTACTTC. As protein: CASEGGHYEQYF. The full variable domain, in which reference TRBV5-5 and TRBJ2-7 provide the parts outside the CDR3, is DAGVTQSPTHLIKTRGQQVTLRCSPISGHKSVSWYQQVLGQGPQFIFQYYEKEERGRGNFPDRFSARQFPNYSSELNVNALLLGDSALYLCASEGGHYEQYFGPGTRLTVT.

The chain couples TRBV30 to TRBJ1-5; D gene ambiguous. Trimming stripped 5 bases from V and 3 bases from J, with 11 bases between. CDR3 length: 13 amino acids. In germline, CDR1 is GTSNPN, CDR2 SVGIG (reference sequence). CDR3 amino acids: CAWADGLNQPQHF. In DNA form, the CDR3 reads TGTGCCTGGGCGGACGGCCTCAATCAGCCCCAGCATTTT.

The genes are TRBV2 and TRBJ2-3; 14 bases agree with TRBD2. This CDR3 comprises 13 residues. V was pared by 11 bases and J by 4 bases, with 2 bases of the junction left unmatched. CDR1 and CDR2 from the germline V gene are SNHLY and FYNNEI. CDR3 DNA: TGTGCCGGGGGACTAGCGGGAGCAGATACGCAGTATTTT. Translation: CAGGLAGADTQYF.

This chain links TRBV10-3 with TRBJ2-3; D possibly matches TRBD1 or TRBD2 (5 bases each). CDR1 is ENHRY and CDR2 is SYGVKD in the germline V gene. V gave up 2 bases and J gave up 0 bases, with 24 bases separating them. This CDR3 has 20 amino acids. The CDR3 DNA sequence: TGTGCCATCAGTGAGAGGGAGACTCGGGACCCCTCCAAGAGCACAGATACGCAGTATTTT. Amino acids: CAISERETRDPSKSTDTQYF.

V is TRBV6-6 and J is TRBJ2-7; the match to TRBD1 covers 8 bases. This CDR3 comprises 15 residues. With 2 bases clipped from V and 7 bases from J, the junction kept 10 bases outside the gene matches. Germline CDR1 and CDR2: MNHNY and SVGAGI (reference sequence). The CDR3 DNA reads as TGTGCCAGCAGTTACGAAGGCAGGGGGCTGGGTGAGCAGTACTTC. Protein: CASSYEGRGLGEQYF.

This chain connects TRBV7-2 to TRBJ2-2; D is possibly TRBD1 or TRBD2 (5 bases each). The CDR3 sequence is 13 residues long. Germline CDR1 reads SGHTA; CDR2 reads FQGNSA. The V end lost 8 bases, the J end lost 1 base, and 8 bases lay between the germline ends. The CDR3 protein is CASGGWNTGELFF. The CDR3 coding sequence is TGTGCCAGCGGGGGATGGAACACCGGGGAGCTGTTTTTT. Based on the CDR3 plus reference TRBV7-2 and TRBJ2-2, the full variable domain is GAGVSQSPSNKVTEKGKDVELRCDPISGHTALYWYRQSLGQGLEFLIYFQGNSAPDKSGLPSDRFSAERTGGSVSTLTIQRTQQEDSAVYLCASGGWNTGELFFGEGSRLTVL.

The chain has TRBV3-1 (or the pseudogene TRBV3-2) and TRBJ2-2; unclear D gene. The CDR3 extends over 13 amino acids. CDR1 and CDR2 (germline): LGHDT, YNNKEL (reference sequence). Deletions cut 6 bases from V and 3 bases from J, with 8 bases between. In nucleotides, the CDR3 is TGTGCCAGCAGGGGAATAGACACCGGGGAGCTGTTTTTT. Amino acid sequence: CASRGIDTGELFF.

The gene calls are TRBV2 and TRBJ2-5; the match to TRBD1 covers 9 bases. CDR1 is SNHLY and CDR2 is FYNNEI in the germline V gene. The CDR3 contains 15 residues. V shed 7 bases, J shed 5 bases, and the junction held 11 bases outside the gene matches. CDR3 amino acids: CASIDQGTGHETQYF. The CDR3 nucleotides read TGTGCCAGCATCGATCAAGGGACAGGGCATGAGACCCAGTACTTC.

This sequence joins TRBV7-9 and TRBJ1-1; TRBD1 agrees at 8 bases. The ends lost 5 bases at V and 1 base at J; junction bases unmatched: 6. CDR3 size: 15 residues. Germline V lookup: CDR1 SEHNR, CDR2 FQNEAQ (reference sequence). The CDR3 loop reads CASSEEQGENTEAFF. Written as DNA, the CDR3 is TGTGCCAGCAGCGAGGAACAGGGGGAGAACACTGAAGCTTTCTTT. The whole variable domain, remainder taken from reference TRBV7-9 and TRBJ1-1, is DTGVSQNPRHKITKRGQNVTFRCDPISEHNRLYWYRQTLGQGPEFLTYFQNEAQLEKSRLLSDRFSAERPKGSFSTLEIQRTEQGDSAMYLCASSEEQGENTEAFFGQGTRLTVV.

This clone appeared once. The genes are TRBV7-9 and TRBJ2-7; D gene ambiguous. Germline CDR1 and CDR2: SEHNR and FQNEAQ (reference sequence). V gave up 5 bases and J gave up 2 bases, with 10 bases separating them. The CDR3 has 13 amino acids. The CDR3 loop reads CASSPAGTYEQYF. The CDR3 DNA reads TGTGCCAGCAGCCCAGCCGGTACCTACGAGCAGTACTTC.

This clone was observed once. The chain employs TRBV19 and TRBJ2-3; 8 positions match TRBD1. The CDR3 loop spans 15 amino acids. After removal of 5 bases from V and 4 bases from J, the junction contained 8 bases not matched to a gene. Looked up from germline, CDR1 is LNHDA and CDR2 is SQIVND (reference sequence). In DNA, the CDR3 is TGTGCCAGTAGTTGGGGGACAGGCATGGCAGATACGCAGTATTTT. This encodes CASSWGTGMADTQYF.

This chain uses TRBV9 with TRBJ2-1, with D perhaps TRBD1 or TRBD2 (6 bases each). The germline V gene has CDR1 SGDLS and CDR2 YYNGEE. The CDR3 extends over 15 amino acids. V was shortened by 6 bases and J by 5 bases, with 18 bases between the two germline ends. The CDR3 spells CASTLTGRRNNEQFF. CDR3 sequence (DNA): TGTGCCAGCACCCTTACAGGGAGGAGGAACAATGAGCAGTTCTTC.

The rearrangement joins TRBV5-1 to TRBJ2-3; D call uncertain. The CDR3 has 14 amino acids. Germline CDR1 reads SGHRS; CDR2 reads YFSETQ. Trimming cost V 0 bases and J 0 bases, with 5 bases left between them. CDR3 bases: TGCGCCAGCAGCTTGGAAACTAGCACAGATACGCAGTATTTT. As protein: CASSLETSTDTQYF.

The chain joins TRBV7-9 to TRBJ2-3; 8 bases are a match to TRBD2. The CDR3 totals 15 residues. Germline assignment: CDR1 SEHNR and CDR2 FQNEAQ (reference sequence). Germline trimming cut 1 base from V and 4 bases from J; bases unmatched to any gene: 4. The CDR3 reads CASSLERTSPDTQYF. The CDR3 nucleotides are TGTGCCAGCAGCTTAGAACGGACTAGCCCAGATACGCAGTATTTT. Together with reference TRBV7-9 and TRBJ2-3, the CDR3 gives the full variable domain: DTGVSQNPRHKITKRGQNVTFRCDPISEHNRLYWYRQTLGQGPEFLTYFQNEAQLEKSRLLSDRFSAERPKGSFSTLEIQRTEQGDSAMYLCASSLERTSPDTQYFGPGTRLTVL.

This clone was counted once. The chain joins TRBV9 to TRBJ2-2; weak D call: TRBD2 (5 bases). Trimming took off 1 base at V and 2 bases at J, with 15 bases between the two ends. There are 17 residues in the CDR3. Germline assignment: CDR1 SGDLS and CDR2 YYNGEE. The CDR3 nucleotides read TGTGCCAGCAGCGTAATATCGGTGAGCGGTAACACCGGGGAGCTGTTTTTT. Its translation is CASSVISVSGNTGELFF.

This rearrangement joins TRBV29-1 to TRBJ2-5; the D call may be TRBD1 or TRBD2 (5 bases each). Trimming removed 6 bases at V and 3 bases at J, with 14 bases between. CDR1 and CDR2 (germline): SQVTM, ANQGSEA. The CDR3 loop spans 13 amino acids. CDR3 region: CSVYTGTKETQYF. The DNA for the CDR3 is TGCAGCGTATACACCGGGACCAAAGAGACCCAGTACTTC.

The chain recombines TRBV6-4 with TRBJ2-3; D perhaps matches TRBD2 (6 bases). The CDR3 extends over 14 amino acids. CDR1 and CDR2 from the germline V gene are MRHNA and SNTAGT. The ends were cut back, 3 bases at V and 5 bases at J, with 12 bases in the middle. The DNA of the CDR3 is TGTGCCAGCAGTGAATTGGGAGGCGGAGATACGCAGTATTTT. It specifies CASSELGGGDTQYF.

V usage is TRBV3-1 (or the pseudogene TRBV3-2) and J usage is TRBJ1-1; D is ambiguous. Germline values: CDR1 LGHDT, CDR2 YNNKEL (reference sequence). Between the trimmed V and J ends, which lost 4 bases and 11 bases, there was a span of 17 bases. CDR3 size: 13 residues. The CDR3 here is CASSPGSGRYAFF. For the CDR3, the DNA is TGTGCCAGCAGCCCCGGGAGCGGGAGGTACGCTTTCTTT.

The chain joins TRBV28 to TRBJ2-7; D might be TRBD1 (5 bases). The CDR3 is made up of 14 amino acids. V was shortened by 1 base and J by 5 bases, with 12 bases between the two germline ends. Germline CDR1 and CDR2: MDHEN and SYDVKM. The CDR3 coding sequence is TGTGCCAGCAGTTTATCAGGGATGATTAACGAGCAGTACTTC. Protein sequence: CASSLSGMINEQYF.

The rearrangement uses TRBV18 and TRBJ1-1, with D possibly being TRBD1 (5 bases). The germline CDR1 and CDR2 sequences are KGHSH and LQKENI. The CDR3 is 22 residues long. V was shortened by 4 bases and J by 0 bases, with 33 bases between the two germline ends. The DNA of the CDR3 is TGTGCCAGCTCACGGGAATCGCGGGGGTCATCTGCCCTCTATATCATGAACACTGAAGCTTTCTTT. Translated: CASSRESRGSSALYIMNTEAFF.

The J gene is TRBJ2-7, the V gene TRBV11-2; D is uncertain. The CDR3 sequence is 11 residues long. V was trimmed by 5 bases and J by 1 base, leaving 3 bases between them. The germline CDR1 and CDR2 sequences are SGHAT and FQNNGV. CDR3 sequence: CASSPSYEQYF. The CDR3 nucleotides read TGTGCCAGCAGCCCATCCTACGAGCAGTACTTC.

The CDR3: CASGGHVQETQYF. CDR3 nucleotide sequence: TGTGCCAGCGGTGGACACGTACAAGAGACCCAGTACTTC. This chain uses TRBV2 with TRBJ2-5; D possibly corresponds to TRBD1 (5 bases). The V and J ends lost 8 bases and 2 bases respectively, with 12 bases between them. CDR1 is SNHLY and CDR2 is FYNNEI in the germline V gene. The CDR3 contains 13 residues.

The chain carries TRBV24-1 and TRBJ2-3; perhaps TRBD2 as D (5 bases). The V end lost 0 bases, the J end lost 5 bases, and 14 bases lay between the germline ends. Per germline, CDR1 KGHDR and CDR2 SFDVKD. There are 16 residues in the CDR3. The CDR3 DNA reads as TGTGCCACCAGTGATTTGCGGGCAGCCGCGGGAGATACGCAGTATTTT. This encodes CATSDLRAAAGDTQYF.

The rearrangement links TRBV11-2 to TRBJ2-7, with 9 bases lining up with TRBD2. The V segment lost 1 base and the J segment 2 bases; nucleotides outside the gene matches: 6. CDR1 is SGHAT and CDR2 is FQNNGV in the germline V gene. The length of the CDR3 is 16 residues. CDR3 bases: TGTGCCAGCAGCTTAGCTGGTGTAGCGGGAGCCTACGAGCAGTACTTC. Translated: CASSLAGVAGAYEQYF.

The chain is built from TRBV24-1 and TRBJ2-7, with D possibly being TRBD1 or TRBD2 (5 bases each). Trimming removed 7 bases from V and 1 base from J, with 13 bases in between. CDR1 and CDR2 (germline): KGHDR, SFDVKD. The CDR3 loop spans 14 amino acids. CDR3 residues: CATSLGRASYEQYF. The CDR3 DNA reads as TGTGCCACCAGCCTGGGGCGGGCTTCCTACGAGCAGTACTTC.

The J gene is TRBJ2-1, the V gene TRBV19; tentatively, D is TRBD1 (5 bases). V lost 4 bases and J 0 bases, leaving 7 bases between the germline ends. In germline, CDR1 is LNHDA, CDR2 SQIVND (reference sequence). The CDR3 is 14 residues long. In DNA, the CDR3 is TGTGCCAGTAGTAGGGGCGGCTCCTACAATGAGCAGTTCTTC. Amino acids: CASSRGGSYNEQFF. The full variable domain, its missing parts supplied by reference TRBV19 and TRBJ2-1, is DGGITQSPKYLFRKEGQNVTLSCEQNLNHDAMYWYRQDPGQGLRLIYYSQIVNDFQKGDIAEGYSVSREKKESFPLTVTSAQKNPTAFYLCASSRGGSYNEQFFGPGTRLTVL.